These 9 T cell receptor beta chains came from one sample sequenced in a study of PD-1 blockade in classical Hodgkin lymphoma. Profiled with immunoSEQ multiplex PCR; TCRdb holds only in-frame clones, not every one. The table has tens of thousands of clones, 73% seen once. Autologous stem cell transplantation was followed by relapse in every patient, and brentuximab vedotin exposure varied. Here the sequenced sample was peripheral blood mononuclear cells (PBMCs), taken before the second cycle of nivolumab. These receptors were collected from a human donor with classical Hodgkin lymphoma.

The chain uses TRBV30 and TRBJ2-1, with D uncertain. Germline V lookup: CDR1 GTSNPN, CDR2 SVGIG (reference sequence). The CDR3 length is 14 residues. The V end was cut by 0 bases, the J end by 3 bases, with 9 bases between. CDR3 bases: TGTGCCTGGAGTGTAGGGCGCGACTACAATGAGCAGTTCTTC. This sequence encodes CAWSVGRDYNEQFF.

The chain is built from TRBV6-6 and TRBJ1-4; D may be TRBD1 (6 bases). Trimming removed 3 bases at V and 2 bases at J, with 7 bases between. The length of the CDR3 is 14 residues. CDR1 MNHNY and CDR2 SVGAGI come from the germline V gene (reference sequence). The CDR3: CASSYGGTNEKLFF. The CDR3 nucleotides read TGTGCCAGCAGTTATGGGGGCACTAATGAAAAACTGTTTTTT.

This chain joins TRBV2 and TRBJ2-7; no clear D. CDR1 is SNHLY, CDR2 FYNNEI, per germline. V was shortened by 6 bases and J by 2 bases, with 11 bases between the two germline ends. The length of the CDR3 is 13 residues. CDR3 sequence reads: CASSYDRTYEQYF. The DNA for the CDR3 is TGTGCCAGCAGCTACGACCGAACCTACGAGCAGTACTTC. Supplemented by reference TRBV2 and TRBJ2-7, the full variable domain reads EPEVTQTPSHQVTQMGQEVILRCVPISNHLYFYWYRQILGQKVEFLVSFYNNEISEKSEIFDDQFSVERPDGSNFTLKIRSTKLEDSAMYFCASSYDRTYEQYFGPGTRLTVT.

This chain connects TRBV5-1 to TRBJ2-3, with 11 bases identical to TRBD2. CDR1 and CDR2 (germline): SGHRS, YFSETQ. The CDR3 is made up of 16 amino acids. J was trimmed by 0 bases and V by 4 bases; bases with no gene match: 4. The CDR3 region is CASSIRTSGSTDTQYF. For the CDR3, the DNA is TGCGCCAGCAGCATTAGGACTAGCGGGAGCACAGATACGCAGTATTTT.

This chain joins TRBV29-1 and TRBJ1-2; D remains ambiguous. Trimming shortened V by 7 bases and J by 7 bases, and 13 bases separated the two germline ends. Germline CDR1 and CDR2: SQVTM and ANQGSEA. The CDR3 extends over 11 amino acids. CDR3 region: CSGEGISGYTF. The CDR3 nucleotides read TGCAGCGGGGAGGGTATCAGTGGCTACACCTTC.

The J gene is TRBJ2-3, the V gene TRBV11-2, with D tentatively TRBD2 (6 bases). This CDR3 spans 14 amino acids. Trimming cost V 7 bases and J 2 bases, with 13 bases left between them. Looked up from germline, CDR1 is SGHAT and CDR2 is FQNNGV. CDR3 sequence reads: CASIVSGYTDTQYF. CDR3 DNA sequence: TGTGCCAGCATCGTTAGCGGATACACAGATACGCAGTATTTT.

The chain links TRBV18 to TRBJ2-7; unclear D gene. The CDR3 is made up of 13 amino acids. V lost 0 bases to trimming and J lost 0 bases, with 3 bases between them. Germline-derived CDR1 and CDR2 are KGHSH and LQKENI. This CDR3 is CASSPPISYEQYF. The CDR3 DNA follows: TGTGCCAGCTCACCACCAATCTCCTACGAGCAGTACTTC.

V gene TRBV28 combines with J gene TRBJ2-1; D not certain. Deletions cut 6 bases from V and 1 base from J, with 13 bases between. Germline CDR1 and CDR2: MDHEN and SYDVKM. The CDR3 covers 15 residues. As DNA, the CDR3 is TGTGCCAGCAGGCCCGACATGCCATCCTACAATGAGCAGTTCTTC. Protein product: CASRPDMPSYNEQFF.

This chain connects TRBV29-1 to TRBJ2-7; 7 nucleotides agree with TRBD2. This CDR3 region has 13 residues. The germline V gene encodes CDR1 SQVTM and CDR2 ANQGSEA. The junction had 5 bases not matched to a gene; V was cut back by 4 bases and J by 2 bases. CDR3 region: CSVVLAHPYEQYF. The CDR3 DNA follows: TGCAGCGTTGTACTAGCGCACCCCTACGAGCAGTACTTC.